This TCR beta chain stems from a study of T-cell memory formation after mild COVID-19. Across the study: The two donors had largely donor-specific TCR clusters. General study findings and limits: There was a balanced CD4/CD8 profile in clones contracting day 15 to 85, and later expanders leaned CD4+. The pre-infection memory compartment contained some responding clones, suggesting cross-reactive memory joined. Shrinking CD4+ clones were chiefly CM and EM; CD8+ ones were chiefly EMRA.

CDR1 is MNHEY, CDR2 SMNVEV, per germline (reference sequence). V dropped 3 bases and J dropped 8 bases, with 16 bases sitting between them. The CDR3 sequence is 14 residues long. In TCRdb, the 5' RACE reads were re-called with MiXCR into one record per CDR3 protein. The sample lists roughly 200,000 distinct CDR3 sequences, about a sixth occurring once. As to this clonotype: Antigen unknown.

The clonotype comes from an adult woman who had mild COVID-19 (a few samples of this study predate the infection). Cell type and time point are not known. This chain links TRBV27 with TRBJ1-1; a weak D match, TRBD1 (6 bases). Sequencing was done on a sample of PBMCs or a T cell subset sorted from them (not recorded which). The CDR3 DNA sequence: TGTGCCAGCAGTTTCAAGTCATCGGGGACAGAAGCTTTCTTT. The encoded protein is CASSFKSSGTEAFF.